Following are 22 T cell receptor gamma chains from one sample sequenced in a study of Vδ1+ human thymocytes. Overall study results and limits: Highly polyclonal TRG and TRD repertoires with Gaussian CDR3 length distributions appeared in thymus.

Antigen specificity for these receptors is unknown. Sequences come from RNA converted to cDNA by reverse transcription. Pooled V-gene forward primers with one constant-region reverse primer generated the CDR3 amplicons by multiplex PCR. TCRdb redid clone calling on the multiplex PCR reads using CATT. Here the sample spans approximately 40,000 gamma-chain clones, just over 20% being singletons. The sample taken for sequencing was Vdelta1+ gamma-delta thymocytes from the thymus. Subset noted: FACS-sorted CD3+ TCRalphabeta- TCRVdelta1+ TCRVdelta2- thymocytes. The receptors stem from a girl less than two years old who had congenital heart surgery.

This clone is medium-sized (0.01 to 0.1%) within its sample. Other DNA sequences of this sample code for an identical CDR3. The J gene is TRGJ1 or TRGJ2, the V gene TRGV2. CDR1 is EGSNGY, CDR2 YDSYNSKV, per germline. The CDR3 runs to 12 residues. J lost 5 bases, V lost 1 base, and 2 bases had no gene match. As DNA, the CDR3 is TGTGCCACCTGGGACGGAAATTATAAGAAACTCTTT. It translates to CATWDGNYKKLF.

A few counts support this clone. The chain uses TRGV4 and TRGJP2. This CDR3 has 14 amino acids. After removal of 5 bases from V and 5 bases from J, the junction contained 8 bases not matched to a gene. Germline CDR1 and CDR2: EGSTGY and YDSYTSSV. Here the CDR3 reads CATWAGRSDWIKTF. In DNA form, the CDR3 reads TGTGCCACCTGGGCCGGGCGGAGTGATTGGATCAAGACGTTT.

This clone was seen only a few times. Possible read error: a much larger clone is one base away. The same CDR3 can be traced to other DNA sequences in this sample. The chain links TRGV2 to TRGJ1 or TRGJ2. Per germline, CDR1 EGSNGY and CDR2 YDSYNSKV. V lost 2 bases, J lost 7 bases, and 2 bases stayed unmatched. This CDR3 has 11 residues. The CDR3 DNA is TGTGCCACCTGGGACGTGTATAAGAAACTCTTT. Protein: CATWDVYKKLF.

This clone turned up a few times. The rearrangement links TRGV9 to TRGJ1 or TRGJ2. The CDR3 runs 14 residues. The junction had 7 bases not matched to a gene; V was cut back by 2 bases and J by 3 bases. Germline CDR1 GITISATS, CDR2 ISYDGTV (reference sequence). CDR3 coding DNA: TGTGCCTTGTGGGAGGGGAGACGTTATTATAAGAAACTCTTT. Translating it yields CALWEGRRYYKKLF.

The gene calls are TRGV3 and TRGJ1 or TRGJ2. V gave up 1 base and J gave up 4 bases; unmatched junction bases: 10. The CDR3 length is 15 residues. Germline assignment: CDR1 VTNTFY and CDR2 YDVSTARD (reference sequence). The CDR3 bases are TGTGCCACCTGGGACAGCCCCGAGGGGTATTATAAGAAACTCTTT. Protein product: CATWDSPEGYYKKLF.

The J gene is TRGJP2, the V gene TRGV2. Trimming took 3 bases from V and 0 from J; bases not matched to a gene: 10. There are 17 residues in the CDR3. Germline V lookup: CDR1 EGSNGY, CDR2 YDSYNSKV. CDR3 sequence: CATWDTASNSSDWIKTF. DNA of the CDR3: TGTGCCACCTGGGACACCGCCTCCAATAGTAGTGATTGGATCAAGACGTTT.

This clone was seen at least ten times. The same CDR3 arises from other DNA sequences in this sample as well. The V and J genes are TRGV3 and TRGJ1 or TRGJ2. The CDR3 contains 14 residues. Per germline, CDR1 VTNTFY and CDR2 YDVSTARD (reference sequence). Germline trimming cut 1 base from V and 0 bases from J; bases unmatched to any gene: 3. The DNA of the CDR3 is TGTGCCACCTGGGACAGCCTGAATTATTATAAGAAACTCTTT. This sequence encodes CATWDSLNYYKKLF.

The rearrangement uses TRGV2 and TRGJ1 or TRGJ2. The CDR3 extends over 13 amino acids. J was trimmed by 5 bases and V by 3 bases; bases with no gene match: 7. Germline assignment: CDR1 EGSNGY and CDR2 YDSYNSKV. The DNA of the CDR3 is TGTGCCACCTGGGACCCGGCAAATTATAAGAAACTCTTT. It yields the protein CATWDPANYKKLF.

Of note for this clone: This could be a read error, since a much larger clone is one nucleotide away. Other nucleotide sequences from this sample produce the same CDR3. This chain uses TRGV2 with TRGJ1 or TRGJ2. CDR1 and CDR2 from the germline V gene are EGSNGY and YDSYNSKV. V lost 0 bases to trimming and J lost 4 bases; unmatched junction nucleotides: 6. The CDR3 has 14 residues. CDR3 protein: CATWDGPNYYKKLF. The CDR3 DNA reads TGTGCCACCTGGGACGGGCCGAACTATTATAAGAAACTCTTT.

This clone was counted between two and nine times. Other DNA variants within this sample encode the same CDR3. The V call is TRGV2, the J call TRGJP2. Per the germline V gene, CDR1 is EGSNGY and CDR2 is YDSYNSKV. The J segment lost 6 bases and the V segment lost 0 bases, leaving 7 bases of the junction unmatched. The CDR3 has 15 amino acids. CDR3 sequence reads: CATWDGQGGDWIKTF. Here the CDR3 DNA reads TGTGCCACCTGGGACGGGCAGGGCGGTGATTGGATCAAGACGTTT.

The V call is TRGV4, the J call TRGJP2. Losses at the gene ends were 6 bases for V and 5 bases for J; bases not matched to a gene: 6. CDR1 and CDR2 from the germline V gene are EGSTGY and YDSYTSSV. The CDR3 extends over 13 amino acids. The CDR3 reads CATWQGSDWIKTF. The CDR3 nucleotides read TGTGCCACCTGGCAGGGGAGTGATTGGATCAAGACGTTT.

The chain couples TRGV2 to TRGJ1 or TRGJ2. V was pared by 2 bases and J by 4 bases, with 14 bases of the junction left unmatched. Germline assignment: CDR1 EGSNGY and CDR2 YDSYNSKV. This CDR3 spans 16 amino acids. CDR3 DNA sequence: TGTGCCACCTGGGACGCGAAGCCTAGCGAGTATTATAAGAAACTCTTT. This translates into CATWDAKPSEYYKKLF.

Note on this clone: In the same sample, other DNA sequences code for this CDR3. The V and J genes are TRGV3 and TRGJP2. This CDR3 has 16 amino acids. Unmatched junction bases numbered 6, after V lost 0 bases and J lost 2 bases. Looked up from germline, CDR1 is VTNTFY and CDR2 is YDVSTARD (reference sequence). CDR3 in amino acids: CATWDRPRSSDWIKTF. CDR3 in DNA: TGTGCCACCTGGGACAGGCCTCGAAGTAGTGATTGGATCAAGACGTTT.

The rearrangement uses TRGV2 and TRGJ1 or TRGJ2. From germline, CDR1 is EGSNGY and CDR2 YDSYNSKV. The ends lost 2 bases at V and 11 bases at J; junction bases unmatched: 9. This CDR3 is built from 12 residues. In DNA form, the CDR3 reads TGTGCCACCTGGGACGCGAGGTTTGAGAAACTCTTT. This codes for CATWDARFEKLF.

This clone was detected a few times. The chain joins TRGV2 to TRGJ1 or TRGJ2. This CDR3 spans 11 amino acids. V trimming: 2 bases; J trimming: 12 bases; junction bases outside the gene matches: 7. Per germline, CDR1 EGSNGY and CDR2 YDSYNSKV. The CDR3 here is CATWDVGRKLF. CDR3 nucleotides: TGTGCCACCTGGGACGTCGGGCGGAAACTCTTT.

This clone was found a few times. The V gene is TRGV9, the J gene TRGJ1 or TRGJ2. Germline CDR1 and CDR2: GITISATS and ISYDGTV (reference sequence). The CDR3 length is 13 residues. Trimming took 0 bases from V and 8 from J; bases not matched to a gene: 7. CDR3 sequence: CALWEVRPHKKLF. CDR3 bases: TGTGCCTTGTGGGAGGTGCGGCCCCATAAGAAACTCTTT.

This clone has ten or more counts. This chain joins TRGV2 and TRGJ1 or TRGJ2. After removal of 0 bases from V and 12 bases from J, the junction contained 5 bases not matched to a gene. Germline lookup yields CDR1 EGSNGY and CDR2 YDSYNSKV. The CDR3 runs to 11 residues. CDR3 nucleotides: TGTGCCACCTGGGACGGGCTGGTGAAACTCTTT. Amino acid sequence: CATWDGLVKLF.

This clone came up once. With a much larger clone just one base away, this may be a read error. Additional DNA sequences in this sample encode the identical CDR3. This rearrangement joins TRGV3 to TRGJP2. The CDR3 contains 15 residues. Germline values: CDR1 VTNTFY, CDR2 YDVSTARD (reference sequence). V was pared by 1 base and J by 0 bases, with 2 bases of the junction left unmatched. The CDR3 DNA reads as TGTGCCACCTGGGACAGAGATAGTAGTGATTGGATCAAGACGTTT. This translates into CATWDRDSSDWIKTF.

This clone was seen more than once but under ten times. J is TRGJ1 or TRGJ2 and V is TRGV9. Germline values: CDR1 GITISATS, CDR2 ISYDGTV (reference sequence). The junction had 5 bases not matched to a gene; V was cut back by 0 bases and J by 12 bases. The CDR3 loop spans 11 amino acids. CDR3 DNA sequence: TGTGCCTTGTGGGAGGTGAAGGGGAAACTCTTT. It encodes CALWEVKGKLF.

This clone has just a few counts. The V call is TRGV2, the J call TRGJ1 or TRGJ2. CDR1 EGSNGY and CDR2 YDSYNSKV come from the germline V gene. V lost 4 bases to trimming and J lost 2 bases; unmatched junction nucleotides: 8. This CDR3 has 14 amino acids. CDR3 residues: CATWERTHYYKKLF. CDR3 nucleotides: TGTGCCACCTGGGAACGGACTCATTATTATAAGAAACTCTTT.

On this clone: Other nucleotide sequences from this sample produce the same CDR3. The chain combines TRGV9 with TRGJP2. Germline V gene lookup returns CDR1 GITISATS and CDR2 ISYDGTV (reference sequence). The CDR3 is 14 amino acids. V gave up 1 base and J gave up 2 bases; unmatched junction bases: 1. CDR3: CALWEVSSDWIKTF. CDR3 DNA sequence: TGTGCCTTGTGGGAGGTCAGTAGTGATTGGATCAAGACGTTT.

This clone was seen only a few times. The rearrangement uses TRGV2 and TRGJ1 or TRGJ2. J gave up 0 bases and V 1 base, and 9 bases lay outside the gene matches. CDR1 and CDR2 from the germline V gene are EGSNGY and YDSYNSKV. This CDR3 has 16 amino acids. CDR3 DNA sequence: TGTGCCACCTGGGACGGAGAAACTACGAATTATTATAAGAAACTCTTT. Translation gives CATWDGETTNYYKKLF.